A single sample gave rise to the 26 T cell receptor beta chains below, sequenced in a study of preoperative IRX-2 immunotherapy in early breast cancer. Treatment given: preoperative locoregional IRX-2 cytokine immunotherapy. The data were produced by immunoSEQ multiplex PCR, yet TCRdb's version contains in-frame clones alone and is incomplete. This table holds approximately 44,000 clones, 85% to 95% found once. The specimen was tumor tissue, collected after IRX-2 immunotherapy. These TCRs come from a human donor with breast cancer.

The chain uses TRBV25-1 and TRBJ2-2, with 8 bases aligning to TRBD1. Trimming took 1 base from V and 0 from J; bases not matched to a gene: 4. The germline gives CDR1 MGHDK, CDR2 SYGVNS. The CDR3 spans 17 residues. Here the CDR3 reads CASSELGQVANTGELFF. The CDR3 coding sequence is TGTGCCAGCAGTGAATTGGGACAGGTCGCGAACACCGGGGAGCTGTTTTTT.

Written as DNA, the CDR3 is TGTGCCAGCAGTGCCGACAGGGGGCACAATCAGCCCCAGCATTTT. This encodes CASSADRGHNQPQHF. The chain combines TRBV6-1 with TRBJ1-5, with 10 positions matching TRBD1. The germline gives CDR1 MNHNS, CDR2 SASEGT. The V segment lost 4 bases and the J segment 3 bases; nucleotides outside the gene matches: 3. CDR3 size: 15 residues.

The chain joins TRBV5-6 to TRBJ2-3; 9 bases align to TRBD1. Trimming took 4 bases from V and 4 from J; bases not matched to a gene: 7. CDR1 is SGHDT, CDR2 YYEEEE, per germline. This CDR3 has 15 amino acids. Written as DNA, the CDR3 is TGTGCCAGCAGCCCTCCGGGACAGGGATCAGATACGCAGTATTTT. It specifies CASSPPGQGSDTQYF. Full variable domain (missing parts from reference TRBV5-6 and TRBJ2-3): DAGVTQSPTHLIKTRGQQVTLRCSPKSGHDTVSWYQQALGQGPQFIFQYYEEEERQRGNFPDRFSGHQFPNYSSELNVNALLLGDSALYLCASSPPGQGSDTQYFGPGTRLTVL.

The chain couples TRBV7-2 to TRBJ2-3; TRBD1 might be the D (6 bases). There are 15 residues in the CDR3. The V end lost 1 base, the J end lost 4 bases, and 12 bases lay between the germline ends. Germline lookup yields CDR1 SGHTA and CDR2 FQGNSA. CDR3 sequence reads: CASSLVGPGADTQYF. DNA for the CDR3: TGTGCCAGCAGCTTAGTCGGTCCAGGGGCAGATACGCAGTATTTT.

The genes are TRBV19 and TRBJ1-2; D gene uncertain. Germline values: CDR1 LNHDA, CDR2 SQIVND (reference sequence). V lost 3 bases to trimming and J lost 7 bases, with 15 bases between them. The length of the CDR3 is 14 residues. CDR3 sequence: CASSMITSGGGYTF. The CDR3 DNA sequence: TGTGCCAGTAGTATGATCACATCGGGAGGTGGCTACACCTTC. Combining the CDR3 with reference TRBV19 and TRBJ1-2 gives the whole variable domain DGGITQSPKYLFRKEGQNVTLSCEQNLNHDAMYWYRQDPGQGLRLIYYSQIVNDFQKGDIAEGYSVSREKKESFPLTVTSAQKNPTAFYLCASSMITSGGGYTFGSGTRLTVV.

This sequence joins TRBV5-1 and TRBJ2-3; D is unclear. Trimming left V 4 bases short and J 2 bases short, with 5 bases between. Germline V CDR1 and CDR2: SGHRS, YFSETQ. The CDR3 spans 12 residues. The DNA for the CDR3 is TGCGCCAGCAGCCAAATCACAGATACGCAGTATTTT. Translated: CASSQITDTQYF.

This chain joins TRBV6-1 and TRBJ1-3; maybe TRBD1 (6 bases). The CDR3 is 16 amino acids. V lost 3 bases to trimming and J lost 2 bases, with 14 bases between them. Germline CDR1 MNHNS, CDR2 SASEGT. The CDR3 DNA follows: TGTGCCAGCAGTGAGACTTGGACAGTAGCTGGAAACACCATATATTTT. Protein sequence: CASSETWTVAGNTIYF.

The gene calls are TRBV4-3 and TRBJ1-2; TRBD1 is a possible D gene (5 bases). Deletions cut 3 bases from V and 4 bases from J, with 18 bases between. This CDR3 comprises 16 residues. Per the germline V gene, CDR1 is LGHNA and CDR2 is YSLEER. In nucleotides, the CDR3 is TGCGCCAGCAGCCACGGAGCGGGGGTACCAGCCTATGGCTACACCTTC. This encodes CASSHGAGVPAYGYTF.

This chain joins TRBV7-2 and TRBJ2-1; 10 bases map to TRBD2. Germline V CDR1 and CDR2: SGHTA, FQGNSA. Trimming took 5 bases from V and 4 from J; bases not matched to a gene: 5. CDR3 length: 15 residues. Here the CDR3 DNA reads TGTGCCAGCAGCCGGACTAGCGGAAGTTACAATGAGCAGTTCTTC. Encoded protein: CASSRTSGSYNEQFF.

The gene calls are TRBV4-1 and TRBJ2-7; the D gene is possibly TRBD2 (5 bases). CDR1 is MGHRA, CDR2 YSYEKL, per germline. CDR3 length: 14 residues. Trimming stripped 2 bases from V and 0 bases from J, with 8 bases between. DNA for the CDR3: TGCGCCAGCAGCCAACTGGGGAGCTCCTACGAGCAGTACTTC. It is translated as CASSQLGSSYEQYF.

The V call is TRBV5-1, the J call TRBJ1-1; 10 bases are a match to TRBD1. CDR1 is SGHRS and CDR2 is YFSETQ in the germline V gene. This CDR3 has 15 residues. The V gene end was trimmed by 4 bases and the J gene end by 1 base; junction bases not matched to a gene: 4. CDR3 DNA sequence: TGCGCCAGCAGCCCGAGACAGGGGGCGAACACTGAAGCTTTCTTT. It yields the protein CASSPRQGANTEAFF.

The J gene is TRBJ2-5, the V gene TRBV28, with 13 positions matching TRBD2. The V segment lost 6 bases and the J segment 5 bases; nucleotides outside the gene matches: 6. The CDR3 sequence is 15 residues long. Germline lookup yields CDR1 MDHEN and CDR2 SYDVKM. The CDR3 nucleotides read TGTGCCAGCAGGGAGACTAGCGGGGGGTGGGAGACCCAGTACTTC. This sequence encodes CASRETSGGWETQYF.

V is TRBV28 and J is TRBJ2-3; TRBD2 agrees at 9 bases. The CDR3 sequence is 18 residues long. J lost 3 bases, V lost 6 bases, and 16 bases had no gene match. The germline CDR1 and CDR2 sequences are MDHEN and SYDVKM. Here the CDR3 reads CASSNGRGGLPSTDTQYF. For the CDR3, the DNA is TGTGCCAGCAGCAATGGGCGGGGGGGCCTCCCGTCAACAGATACGCAGTATTTT.

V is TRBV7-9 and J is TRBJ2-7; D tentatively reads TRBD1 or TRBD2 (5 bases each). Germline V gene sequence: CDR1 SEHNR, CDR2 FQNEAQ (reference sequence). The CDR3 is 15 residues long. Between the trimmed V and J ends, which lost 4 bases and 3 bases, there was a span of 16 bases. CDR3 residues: CASSSRETGVYEQYF. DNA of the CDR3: TGTGCCAGCAGCTCCAGGGAGACCGGGGTCTACGAGCAGTACTTC. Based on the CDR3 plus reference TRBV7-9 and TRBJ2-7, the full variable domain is DTGVSQNPRHKITKRGQNVTFRCDPISEHNRLYWYRQTLGQGPEFLTYFQNEAQLEKSRLLSDRFSAERPKGSFSTLEIQRTEQGDSAMYLCASSSRETGVYEQYFGPGTRLTVT.

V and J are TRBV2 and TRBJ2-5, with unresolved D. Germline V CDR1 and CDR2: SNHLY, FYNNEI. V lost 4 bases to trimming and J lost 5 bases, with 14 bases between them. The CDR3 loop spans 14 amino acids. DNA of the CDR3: TGTGCCAGCAGTGTTTCCAGGACCGAGGAGACCCAGTACTTC. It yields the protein CASSVSRTEETQYF.

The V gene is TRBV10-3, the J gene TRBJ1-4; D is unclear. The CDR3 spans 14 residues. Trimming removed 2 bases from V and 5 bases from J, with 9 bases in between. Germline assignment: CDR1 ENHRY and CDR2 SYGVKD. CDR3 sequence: CAISETRPNEKLFF. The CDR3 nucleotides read TGTGCCATCAGTGAGACGCGTCCCAATGAAAAACTGTTTTTT.

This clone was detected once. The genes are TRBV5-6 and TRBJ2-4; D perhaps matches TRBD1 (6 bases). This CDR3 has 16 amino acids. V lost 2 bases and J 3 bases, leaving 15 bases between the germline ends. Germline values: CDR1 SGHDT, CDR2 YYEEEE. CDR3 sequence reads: CASSFDQGNVKNIQYF. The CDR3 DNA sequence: TGTGCCAGCAGCTTCGACCAGGGGAATGTCAAAAACATTCAGTACTTC. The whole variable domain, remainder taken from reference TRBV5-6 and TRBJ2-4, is DAGVTQSPTHLIKTRGQQVTLRCSPKSGHDTVSWYQQALGQGPQFIFQYYEEEERQRGNFPDRFSGHQFPNYSSELNVNALLLGDSALYLCASSFDQGNVKNIQYFGAGTRLSVL.

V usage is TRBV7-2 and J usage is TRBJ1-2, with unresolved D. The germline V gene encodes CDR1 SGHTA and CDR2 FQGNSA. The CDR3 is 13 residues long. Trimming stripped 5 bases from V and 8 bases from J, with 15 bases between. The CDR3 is CASSRGPTGGYTF. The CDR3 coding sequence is TGTGCCAGCAGCCGCGGACCTACTGGGGGCTACACCTTC. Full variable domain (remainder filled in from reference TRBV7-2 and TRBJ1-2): GAGVSQSPSNKVTEKGKDVELRCDPISGHTALYWYRQSLGQGLEFLIYFQGNSAPDKSGLPSDRFSAERTGGSVSTLTIQRTQQEDSAVYLCASSRGPTGGYTFGSGTRLTVV.

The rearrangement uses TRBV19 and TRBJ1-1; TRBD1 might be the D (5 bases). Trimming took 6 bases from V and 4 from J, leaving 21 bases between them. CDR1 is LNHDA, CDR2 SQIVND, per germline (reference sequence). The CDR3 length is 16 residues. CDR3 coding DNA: TGTGCCAGTAGAATTGACGGGCAGGGATGGAGCACTGAAGCTTTCTTT. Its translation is CASRIDGQGWSTEAFF.

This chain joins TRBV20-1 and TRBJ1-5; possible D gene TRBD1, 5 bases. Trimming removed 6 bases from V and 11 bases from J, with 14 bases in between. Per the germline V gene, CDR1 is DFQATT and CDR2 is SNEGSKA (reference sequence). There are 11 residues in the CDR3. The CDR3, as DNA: TGCAGTGCAGAAGGGGATTGGGCCCAGCATTTT. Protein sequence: CSAEGDWAQHF.

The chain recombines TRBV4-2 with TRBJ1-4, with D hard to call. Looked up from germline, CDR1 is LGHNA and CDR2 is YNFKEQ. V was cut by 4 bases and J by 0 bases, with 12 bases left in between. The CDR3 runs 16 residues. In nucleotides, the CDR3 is TGTGCCAGCAGCCGCCTAACGGTAGCAACTAATGAAAAACTGTTTTTT. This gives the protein CASSRLTVATNEKLFF.

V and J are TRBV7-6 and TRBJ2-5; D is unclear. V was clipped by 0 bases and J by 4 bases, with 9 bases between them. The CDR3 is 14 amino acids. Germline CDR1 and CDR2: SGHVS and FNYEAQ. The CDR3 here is CASSLALVRETQYF. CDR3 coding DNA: TGTGCCAGCAGCTTAGCGCTCGTAAGAGAGACCCAGTACTTC.

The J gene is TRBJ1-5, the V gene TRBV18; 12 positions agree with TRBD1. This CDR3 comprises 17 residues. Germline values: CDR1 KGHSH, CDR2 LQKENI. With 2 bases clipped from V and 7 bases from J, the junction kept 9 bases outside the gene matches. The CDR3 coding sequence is TGTGCCAGCTCACCAAACCGGGACAGGGGGCGTAGACAGCCCCAGCATTTT. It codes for CASSPNRDRGRRQPQHF. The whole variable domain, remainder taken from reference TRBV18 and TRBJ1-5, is NAGVMQNPRHLVRRRGQEARLRCSPMKGHSHVYWYRQLPEEGLKFMVYLQKENIIDESGMPKERFSAEFPKEGPSILRIQQVVRGDSAAYFCASSPNRDRGRRQPQHFGDGTRLSIL.

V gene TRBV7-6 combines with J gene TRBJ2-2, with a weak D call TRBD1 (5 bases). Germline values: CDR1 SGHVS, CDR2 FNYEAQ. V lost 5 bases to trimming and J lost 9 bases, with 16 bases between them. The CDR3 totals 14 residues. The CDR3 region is CASSARQGSRELFF. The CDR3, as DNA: TGTGCCAGCAGCGCCCGTCAGGGATCGCGGGAGCTGTTTTTT.

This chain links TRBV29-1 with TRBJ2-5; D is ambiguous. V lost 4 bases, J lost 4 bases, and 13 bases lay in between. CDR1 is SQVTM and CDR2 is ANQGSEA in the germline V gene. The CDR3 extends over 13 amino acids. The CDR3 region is CSVAPRLGETQYF. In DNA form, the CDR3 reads TGCAGCGTTGCGCCCCGATTGGGAGAGACCCAGTACTTC.

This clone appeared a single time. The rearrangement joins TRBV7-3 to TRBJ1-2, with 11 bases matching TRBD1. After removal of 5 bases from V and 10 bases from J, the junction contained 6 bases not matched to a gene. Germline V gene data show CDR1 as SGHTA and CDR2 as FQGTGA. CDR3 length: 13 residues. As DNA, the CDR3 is TGTGCCAGCAGCCGGACAGGGGGCGCAAACTACACCTTC. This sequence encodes CASSRTGGANYTF.